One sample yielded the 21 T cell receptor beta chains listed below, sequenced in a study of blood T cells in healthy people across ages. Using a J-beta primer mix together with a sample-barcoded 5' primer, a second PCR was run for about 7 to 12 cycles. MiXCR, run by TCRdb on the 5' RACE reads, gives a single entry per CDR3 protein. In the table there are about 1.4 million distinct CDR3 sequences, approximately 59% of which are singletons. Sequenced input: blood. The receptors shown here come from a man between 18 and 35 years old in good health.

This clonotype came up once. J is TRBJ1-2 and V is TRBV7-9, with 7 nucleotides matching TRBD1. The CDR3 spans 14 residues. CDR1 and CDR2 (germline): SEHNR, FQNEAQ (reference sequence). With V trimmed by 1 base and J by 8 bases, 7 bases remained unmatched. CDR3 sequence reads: CASSLVQGLGGYTF. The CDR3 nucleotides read TGTGCCAGCAGCTTAGTACAGGGGCTGGGGGGCTACACCTTC.

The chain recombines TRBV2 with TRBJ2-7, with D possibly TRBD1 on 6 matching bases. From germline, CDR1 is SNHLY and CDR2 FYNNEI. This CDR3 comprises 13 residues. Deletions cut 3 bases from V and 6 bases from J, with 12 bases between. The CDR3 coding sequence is TGTGCCAGCAGTGATCTTGGGGGCTTCGAGCAGTACTTC. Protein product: CASSDLGGFEQYF.

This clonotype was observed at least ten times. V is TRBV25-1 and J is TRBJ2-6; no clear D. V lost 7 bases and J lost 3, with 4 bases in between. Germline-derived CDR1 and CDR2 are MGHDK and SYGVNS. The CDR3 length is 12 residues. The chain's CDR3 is CASTVGANVLTF. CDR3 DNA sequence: TGTGCCAGCACGGTTGGGGCCAACGTCCTGACTTTC.

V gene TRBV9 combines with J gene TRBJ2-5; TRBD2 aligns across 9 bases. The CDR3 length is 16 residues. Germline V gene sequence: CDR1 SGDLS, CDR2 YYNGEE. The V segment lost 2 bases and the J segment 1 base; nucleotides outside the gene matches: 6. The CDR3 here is CASSVAGGPLQETQYF. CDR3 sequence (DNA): TGTGCCAGCAGCGTGGCGGGAGGGCCGCTCCAAGAGACCCAGTACTTC.

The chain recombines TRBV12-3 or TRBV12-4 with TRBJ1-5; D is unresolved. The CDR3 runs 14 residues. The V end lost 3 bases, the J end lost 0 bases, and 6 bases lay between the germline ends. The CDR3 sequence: CASSFLSSNQPQHF. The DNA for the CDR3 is TGTGCCAGCAGTTTCTTGAGTAGCAATCAGCCCCAGCATTTT.

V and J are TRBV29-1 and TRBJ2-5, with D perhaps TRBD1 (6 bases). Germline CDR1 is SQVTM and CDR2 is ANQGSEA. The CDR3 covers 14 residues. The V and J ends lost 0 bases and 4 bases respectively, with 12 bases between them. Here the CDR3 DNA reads TGCAGCGTTGAAGACACAGGGTTTTCAGAGACCCAGTACTTC. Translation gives CSVEDTGFSETQYF.

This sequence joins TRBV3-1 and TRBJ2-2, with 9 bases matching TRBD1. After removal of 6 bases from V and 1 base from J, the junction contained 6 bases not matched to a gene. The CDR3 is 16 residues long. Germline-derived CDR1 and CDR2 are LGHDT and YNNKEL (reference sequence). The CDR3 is CASRKQDRGNTGELFF. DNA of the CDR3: TGTGCCAGCAGAAAACAGGACAGGGGGAACACCGGGGAGCTGTTTTTT.

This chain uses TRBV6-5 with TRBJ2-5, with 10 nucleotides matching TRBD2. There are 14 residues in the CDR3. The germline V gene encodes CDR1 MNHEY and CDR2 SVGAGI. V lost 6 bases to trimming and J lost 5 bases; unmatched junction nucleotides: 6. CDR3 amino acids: CASRLAGDGETQYF. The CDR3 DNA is TGTGCCAGCAGGCTAGCGGGAGATGGGGAGACCCAGTACTTC.

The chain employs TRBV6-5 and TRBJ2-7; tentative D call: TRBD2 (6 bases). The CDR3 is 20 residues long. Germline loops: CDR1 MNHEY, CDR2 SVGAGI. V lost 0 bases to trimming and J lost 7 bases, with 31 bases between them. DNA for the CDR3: TGTGCCAGCAGTTACTCGAATCTTCCTTTAGAGAATTTAGCGGACAATGAGCAGTACTTC. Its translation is CASSYSNLPLENLADNEQYF.

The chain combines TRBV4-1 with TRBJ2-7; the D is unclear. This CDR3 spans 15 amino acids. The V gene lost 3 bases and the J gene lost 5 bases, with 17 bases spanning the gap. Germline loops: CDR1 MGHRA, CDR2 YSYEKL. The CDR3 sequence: CASSHLQAPTDEQYF. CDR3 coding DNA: TGCGCCAGCAGCCACTTACAAGCACCAACCGACGAGCAGTACTTC.

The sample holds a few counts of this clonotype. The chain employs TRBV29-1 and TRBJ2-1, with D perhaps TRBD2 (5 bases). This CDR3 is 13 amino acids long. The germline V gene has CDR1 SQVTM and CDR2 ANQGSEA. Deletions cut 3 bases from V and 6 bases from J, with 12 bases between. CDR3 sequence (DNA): TGCAGCGTTGATGAGCGGACCCTCAATGAGCAGTTCTTC. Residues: CSVDERTLNEQFF.

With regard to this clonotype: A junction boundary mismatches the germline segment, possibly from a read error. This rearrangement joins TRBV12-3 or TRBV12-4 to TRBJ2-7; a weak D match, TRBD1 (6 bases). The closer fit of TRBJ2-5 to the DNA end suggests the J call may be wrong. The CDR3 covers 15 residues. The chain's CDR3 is CAGSLRTGSEETQYF. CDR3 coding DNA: TGTGCCGGCAGTTTACGAACAGGGAGTGAGGAGACCCAGTACTTC.

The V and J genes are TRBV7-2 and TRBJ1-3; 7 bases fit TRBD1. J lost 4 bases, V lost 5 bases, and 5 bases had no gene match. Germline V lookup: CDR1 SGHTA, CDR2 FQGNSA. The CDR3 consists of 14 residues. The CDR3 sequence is CASSEGARGNTIYF. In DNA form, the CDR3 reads TGTGCCAGCAGCGAGGGGGCAAGGGGAAACACCATATATTTT. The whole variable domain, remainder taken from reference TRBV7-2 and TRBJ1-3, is GAGVSQSPSNKVTEKGKDVELRCDPISGHTALYWYRQSLGQGLEFLIYFQGNSAPDKSGLPSDRFSAERTGGSVSTLTIQRTQQEDSAVYLCASSEGARGNTIYFGEGSWLTVV.

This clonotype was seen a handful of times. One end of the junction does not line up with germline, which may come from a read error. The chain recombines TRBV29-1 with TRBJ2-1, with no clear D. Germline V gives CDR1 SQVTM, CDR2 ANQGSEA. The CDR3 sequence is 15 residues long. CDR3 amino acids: CSVEGPMSSYNEQFF. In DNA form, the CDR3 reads TGCAGCGTAGAAGGTCCGATGAGCTCCTACAATGAGCAGTTCTTC.

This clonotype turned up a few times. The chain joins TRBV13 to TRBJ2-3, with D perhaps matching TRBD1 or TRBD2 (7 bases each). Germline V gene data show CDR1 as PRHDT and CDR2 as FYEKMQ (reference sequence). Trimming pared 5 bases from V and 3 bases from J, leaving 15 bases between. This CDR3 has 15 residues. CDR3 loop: CASSARQGGTDTQYF. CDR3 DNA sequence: TGTGCCAGCAGCGCCCGACAGGGAGGGACAGATACGCAGTATTTT.

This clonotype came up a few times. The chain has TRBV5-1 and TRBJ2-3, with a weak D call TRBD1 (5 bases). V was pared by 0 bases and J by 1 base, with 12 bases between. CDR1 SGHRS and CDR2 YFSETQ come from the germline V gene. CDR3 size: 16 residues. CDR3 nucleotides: TGCGCCAGCAGCTTGGAAGGCAGGGCGGGCACAGATACGCAGTATTTT. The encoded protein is CASSLEGRAGTDTQYF.

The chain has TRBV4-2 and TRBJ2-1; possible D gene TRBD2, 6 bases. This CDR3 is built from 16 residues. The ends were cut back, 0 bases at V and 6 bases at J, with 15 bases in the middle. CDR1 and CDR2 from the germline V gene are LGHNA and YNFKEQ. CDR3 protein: CASSQESLARGNEQFF. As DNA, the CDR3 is TGTGCCAGCAGCCAAGAAAGTCTAGCGCGGGGCAATGAGCAGTTCTTC.

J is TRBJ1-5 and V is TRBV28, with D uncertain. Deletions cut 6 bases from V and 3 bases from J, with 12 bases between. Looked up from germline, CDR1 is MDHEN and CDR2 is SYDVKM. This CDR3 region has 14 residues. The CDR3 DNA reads TGTGCCAGCAGACGTGATAGCCACAATCAGCCCCAGCATTTT. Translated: CASRRDSHNQPQHF.

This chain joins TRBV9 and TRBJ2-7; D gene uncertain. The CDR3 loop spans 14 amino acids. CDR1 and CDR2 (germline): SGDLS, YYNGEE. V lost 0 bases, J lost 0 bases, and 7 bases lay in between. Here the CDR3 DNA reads TGTGCCAGCAGCGTAGCATACAGCTCCTACGAGCAGTACTTC. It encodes CASSVAYSSYEQYF.

The CDR3 sequence is CASGTWGSNEKLFF. The CDR3 coding sequence is TGTGCCAGCGGGACTTGGGGGTCTAATGAAAAACTGTTTTTT. The rearrangement uses TRBV2 and TRBJ1-4; the D gene is possibly TRBD1 (5 bases). CDR1 and CDR2 from the germline V gene are SNHLY and FYNNEI. With 8 bases removed from V and 3 bases from J, the gap between germline ends came to 13 bases. This CDR3 has 14 residues.

The CDR3 spells CASSLMGQLNNEQFF. Here the CDR3 DNA reads TGTGCCAGCAGCTTAATGGGACAGCTAAACAATGAGCAGTTCTTC. This sequence joins TRBV7-2 and TRBJ2-1; 7 bases agree with TRBD1. Germline CDR1 SGHTA, CDR2 FQGNSA. The CDR3 spans 15 residues. Unmatched junction bases numbered 6, after V lost 2 bases and J lost 5 bases.